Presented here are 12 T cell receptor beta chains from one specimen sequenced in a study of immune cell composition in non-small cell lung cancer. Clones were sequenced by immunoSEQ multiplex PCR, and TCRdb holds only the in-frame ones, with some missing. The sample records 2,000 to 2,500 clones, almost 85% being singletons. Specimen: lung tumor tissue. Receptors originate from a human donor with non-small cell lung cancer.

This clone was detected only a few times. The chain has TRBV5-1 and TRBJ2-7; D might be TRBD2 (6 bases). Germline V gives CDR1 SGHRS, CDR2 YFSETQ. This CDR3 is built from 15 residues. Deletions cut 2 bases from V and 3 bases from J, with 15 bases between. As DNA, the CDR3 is TGCGCCAGCAGCTTCCCAGGAGGGGCTCGCTACGAGCAGTACTTC. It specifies CASSFPGGARYEQYF.

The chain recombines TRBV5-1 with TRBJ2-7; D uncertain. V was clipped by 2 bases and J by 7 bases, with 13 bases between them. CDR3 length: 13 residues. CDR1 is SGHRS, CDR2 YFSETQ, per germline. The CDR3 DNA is TGCGCCAGCAGCTTATCAGTCTCCGGGGAGCAGTACTTC. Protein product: CASSLSVSGEQYF. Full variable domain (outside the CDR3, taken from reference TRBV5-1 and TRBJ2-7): KAGVTQTPRYLIKTRGQQVTLSCSPISGHRSVSWYQQTPGQGLQFLFEYFSETQRNKGNFPGRFSGRQFSNSRSEMNVSTLELGDSALYLCASSLSVSGEQYFGPGTRLTVT.

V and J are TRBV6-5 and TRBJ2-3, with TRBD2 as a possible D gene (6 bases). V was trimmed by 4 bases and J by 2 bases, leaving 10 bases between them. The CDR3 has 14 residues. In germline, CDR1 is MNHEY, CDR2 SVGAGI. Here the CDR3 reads CASSFSGTTDTQYF. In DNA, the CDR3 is TGTGCCAGCAGTTTTAGCGGAACCACAGATACGCAGTATTTT.

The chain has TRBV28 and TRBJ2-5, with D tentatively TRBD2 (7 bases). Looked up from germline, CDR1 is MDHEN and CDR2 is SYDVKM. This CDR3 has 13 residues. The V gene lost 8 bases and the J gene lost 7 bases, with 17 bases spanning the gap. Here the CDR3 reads CASVGEGRGTQYF. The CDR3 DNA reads TGTGCCAGCGTCGGGGAGGGCAGGGGGACCCAGTACTTC.

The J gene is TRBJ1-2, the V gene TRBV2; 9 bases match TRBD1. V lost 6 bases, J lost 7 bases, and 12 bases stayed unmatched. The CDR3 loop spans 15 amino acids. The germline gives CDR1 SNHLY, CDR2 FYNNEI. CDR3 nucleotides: TGTGCCAGCAGATTTGACCGGGACAGGGTCTCTGGCTACACCTTC. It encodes CASRFDRDRVSGYTF.

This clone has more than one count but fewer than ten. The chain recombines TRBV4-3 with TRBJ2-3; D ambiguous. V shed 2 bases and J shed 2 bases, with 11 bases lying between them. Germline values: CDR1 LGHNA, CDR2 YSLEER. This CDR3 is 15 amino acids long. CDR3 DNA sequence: TGCGCCAGCAGCCAAAGGAGCGTTTCCACAGATACGCAGTATTTT. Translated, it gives CASSQRSVSTDTQYF.

CDR3 DNA sequence: TGCAGCGGTCGGAGAGGGACTAGCGGCTCCACAGATACGCAGTATTTT. It translates to CSGRRGTSGSTDTQYF. The chain links TRBV29-1 to TRBJ2-3, with 11 bases lining up with TRBD2. After removal of 7 bases from V and 2 bases from J, the junction contained 11 bases not matched to a gene. The CDR3 is 16 amino acids. Germline V gene lookup returns CDR1 SQVTM and CDR2 ANQGSEA.

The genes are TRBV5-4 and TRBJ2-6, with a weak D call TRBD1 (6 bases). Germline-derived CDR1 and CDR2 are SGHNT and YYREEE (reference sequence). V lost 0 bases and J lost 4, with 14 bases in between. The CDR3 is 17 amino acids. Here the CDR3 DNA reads TGTGCCAGCAGCTTGGGGTCCGACAGGAACGGGGCCAACGTCCTGACTTTC. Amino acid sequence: CASSLGSDRNGANVLTF.

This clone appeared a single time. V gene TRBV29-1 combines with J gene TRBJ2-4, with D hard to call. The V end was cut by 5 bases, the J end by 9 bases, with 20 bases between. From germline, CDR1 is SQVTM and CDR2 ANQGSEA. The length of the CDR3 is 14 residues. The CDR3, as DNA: TGCAGCGTTCTGGCTGGGTTTGTTACGGGCATTCAGTACTTC. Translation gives CSVLAGFVTGIQYF.

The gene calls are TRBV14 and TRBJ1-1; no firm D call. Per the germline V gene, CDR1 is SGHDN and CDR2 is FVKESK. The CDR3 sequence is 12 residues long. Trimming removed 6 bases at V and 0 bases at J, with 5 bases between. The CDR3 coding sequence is TGTGCCAGCAGAAGCATGAACACTGAAGCTTTCTTT. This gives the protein CASRSMNTEAFF.

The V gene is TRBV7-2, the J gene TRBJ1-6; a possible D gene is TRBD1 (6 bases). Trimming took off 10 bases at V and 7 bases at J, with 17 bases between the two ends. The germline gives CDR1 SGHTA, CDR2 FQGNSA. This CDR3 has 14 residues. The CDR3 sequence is CATDVGAGNSPLHF. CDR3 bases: TGTGCCACCGATGTGGGGGCCGGGAATTCACCCCTCCACTTT.

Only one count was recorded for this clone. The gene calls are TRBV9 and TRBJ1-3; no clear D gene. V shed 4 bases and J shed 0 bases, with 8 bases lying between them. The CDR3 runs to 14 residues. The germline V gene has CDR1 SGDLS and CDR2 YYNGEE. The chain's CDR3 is CASSPTSSGNTIYF. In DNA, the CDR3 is TGTGCCAGCAGCCCCACGAGCTCTGGAAACACCATATATTTT.